This T cell receptor (beta chain) was documented in a study of cytomegalovirus exposure and HLA in healthy donors. PCR employed 60 Vbeta and 13 Jbeta primers. Clones were sequenced by immunoSEQ multiplex PCR, and TCRdb holds only the in-frame ones, with some missing. The profile shows under 100,000 clones, roughly 79% of them singletons. This CDR3 is built from 16 residues. V was shortened by 1 base and J by 2 bases, with 12 bases between the two germline ends. Germline lookup yields CDR1 MNHEY and CDR2 SMNVEV (reference sequence). The chain carries TRBV27 and TRBJ1-5; tentatively, D is TRBD1 (6 bases). The receptor's source is a woman between 65 and 79 years old in good health and CMV-seropositive. The material sequenced was PBMCs. Here the CDR3 reads CASSLLGAGGNQPQHF. CDR3 DNA: TGTGCCAGCAGTTTATTGGGGGCAGGTGGCAATCAGCCCCAGCATTTT.